This TCR beta chain is drawn from a study of cytomegalovirus exposure and HLA in healthy donors. The PCR was carried out with 60 Vbeta primers and 13 Jbeta primers. Libraries were prepared by immunoSEQ multiplex PCR; TCRdb keeps only in-frame clonotypes and omits some of them. The data show fewer than 200,000 clones, approximately 86% seen once. The CDR3 is 15 amino acids. CDR1 and CDR2 from the germline V gene are MNHEY and SMNVEV (reference sequence). The V segment lost 2 bases and the J segment 2 bases; nucleotides outside the gene matches: 1. This TCR was sampled from a boy between 2 and 10 years old in good health and CMV-seronegative. The sequencing sample was made of PBMCs. The V call is TRBV27, the J call TRBJ2-3; 10 nucleotides match TRBD1. The CDR3 reads CASSLGQGDTDTQYF. As DNA, the CDR3 is TGTGCCAGCAGTTTAGGACAGGGGGACACAGATACGCAGTATTTT.